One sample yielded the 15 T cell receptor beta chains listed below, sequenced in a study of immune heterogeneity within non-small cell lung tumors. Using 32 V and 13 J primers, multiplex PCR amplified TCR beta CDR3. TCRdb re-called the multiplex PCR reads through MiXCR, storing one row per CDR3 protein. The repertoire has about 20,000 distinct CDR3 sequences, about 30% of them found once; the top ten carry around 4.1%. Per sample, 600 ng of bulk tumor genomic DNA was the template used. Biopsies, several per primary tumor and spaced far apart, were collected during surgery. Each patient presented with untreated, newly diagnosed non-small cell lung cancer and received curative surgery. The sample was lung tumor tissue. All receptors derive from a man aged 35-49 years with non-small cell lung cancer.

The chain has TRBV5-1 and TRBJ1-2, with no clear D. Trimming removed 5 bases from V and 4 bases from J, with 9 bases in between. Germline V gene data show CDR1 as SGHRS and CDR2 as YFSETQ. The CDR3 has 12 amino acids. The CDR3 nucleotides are TGCGCCAGCAGAGGAGGGCTCTATGGCTACACCTTC. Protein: CASRGGLYGYTF.

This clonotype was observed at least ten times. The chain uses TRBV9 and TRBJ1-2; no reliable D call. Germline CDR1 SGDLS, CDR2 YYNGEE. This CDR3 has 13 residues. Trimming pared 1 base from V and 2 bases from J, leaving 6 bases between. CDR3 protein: CASSVSGNYGYTF. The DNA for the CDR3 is TGTGCCAGCAGCGTATCTGGGAACTATGGCTACACCTTC.

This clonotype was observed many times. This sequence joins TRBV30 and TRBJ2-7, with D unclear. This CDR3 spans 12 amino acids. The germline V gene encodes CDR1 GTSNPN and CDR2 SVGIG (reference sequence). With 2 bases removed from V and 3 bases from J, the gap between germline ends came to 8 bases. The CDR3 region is CAWSRPGYEQYF. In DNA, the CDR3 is TGTGCCTGGAGTAGACCCGGCTACGAGCAGTACTTC.

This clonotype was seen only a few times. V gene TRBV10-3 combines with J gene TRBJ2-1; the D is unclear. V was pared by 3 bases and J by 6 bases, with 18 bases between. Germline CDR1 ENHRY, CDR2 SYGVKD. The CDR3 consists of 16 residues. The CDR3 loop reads CAISDPAYSNTNEQFF. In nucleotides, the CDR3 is TGTGCCATCAGTGACCCGGCCTATTCCAACACCAATGAGCAGTTCTTC.

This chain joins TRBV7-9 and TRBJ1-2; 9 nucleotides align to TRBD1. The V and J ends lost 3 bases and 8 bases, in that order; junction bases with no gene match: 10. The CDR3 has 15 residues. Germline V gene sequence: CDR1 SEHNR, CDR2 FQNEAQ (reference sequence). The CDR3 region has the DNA TGTGCCAGCAGCTTGGGGACAGGGACCAACGTAGGCTACACCTTC. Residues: CASSLGTGTNVGYTF.

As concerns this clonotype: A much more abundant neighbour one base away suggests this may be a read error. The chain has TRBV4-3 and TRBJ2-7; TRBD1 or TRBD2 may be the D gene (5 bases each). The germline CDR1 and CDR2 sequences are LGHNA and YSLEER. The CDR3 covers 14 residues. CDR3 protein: CASTQGHGTYEQYF. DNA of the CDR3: TGCGCCAGCACCCAAGGGCACGGGACGTACGAGCAGTACTTC.

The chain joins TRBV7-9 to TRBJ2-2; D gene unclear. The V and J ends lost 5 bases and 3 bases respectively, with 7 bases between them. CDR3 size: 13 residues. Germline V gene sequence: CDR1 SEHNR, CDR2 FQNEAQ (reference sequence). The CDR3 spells CASSHDYTGELFF. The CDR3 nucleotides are TGTGCCAGCAGCCATGATTACACCGGGGAGCTGTTTTTT.

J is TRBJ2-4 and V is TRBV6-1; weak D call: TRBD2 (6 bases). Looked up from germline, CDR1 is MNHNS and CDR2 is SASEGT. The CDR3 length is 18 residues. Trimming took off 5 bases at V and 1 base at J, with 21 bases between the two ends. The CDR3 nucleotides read TGTGCCAGCAGTCCAACCCCGGGACTCATCAGGGCCAAAAACATTCAGTACTTC. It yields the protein CASSPTPGLIRAKNIQYF.

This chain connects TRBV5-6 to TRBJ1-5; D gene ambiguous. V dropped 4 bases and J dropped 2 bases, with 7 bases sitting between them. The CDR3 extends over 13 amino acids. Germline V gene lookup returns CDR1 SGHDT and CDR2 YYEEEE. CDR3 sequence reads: CASSPGGNQPQHF. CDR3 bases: TGTGCCAGCAGCCCAGGCGGCAATCAGCCCCAGCATTTT.

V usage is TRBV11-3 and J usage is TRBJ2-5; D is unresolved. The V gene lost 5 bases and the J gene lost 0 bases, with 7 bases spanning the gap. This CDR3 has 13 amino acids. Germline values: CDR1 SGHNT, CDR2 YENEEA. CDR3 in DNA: TGTGCCAGCAGCCCTGACAACCAAGAGACCCAGTACTTC. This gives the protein CASSPDNQETQYF.

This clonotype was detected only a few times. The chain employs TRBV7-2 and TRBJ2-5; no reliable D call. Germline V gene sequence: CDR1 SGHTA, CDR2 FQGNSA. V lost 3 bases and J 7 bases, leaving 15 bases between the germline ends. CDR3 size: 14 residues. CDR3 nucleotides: TGTGCCAGCAGCTTGACTGGCGCGTGGGGGACCCAGTACTTC. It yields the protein CASSLTGAWGTQYF.

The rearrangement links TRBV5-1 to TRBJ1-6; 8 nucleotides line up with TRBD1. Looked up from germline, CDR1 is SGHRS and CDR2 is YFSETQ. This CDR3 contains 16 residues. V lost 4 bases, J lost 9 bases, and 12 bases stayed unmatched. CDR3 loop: CASSQLGTGTPSPLHF. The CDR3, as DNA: TGCGCCAGCAGCCAACTCGGGACAGGTACCCCTTCACCCCTCCACTTT.

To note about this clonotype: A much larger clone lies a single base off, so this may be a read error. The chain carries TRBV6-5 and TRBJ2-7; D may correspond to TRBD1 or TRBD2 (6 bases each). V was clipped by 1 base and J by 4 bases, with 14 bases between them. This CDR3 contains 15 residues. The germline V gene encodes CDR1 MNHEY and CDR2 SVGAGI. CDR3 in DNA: TGTGCCAGCAGTTACTACCCGGGGGCATGTTACGAGCAGTACTTC. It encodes CASSYYPGACYEQYF.

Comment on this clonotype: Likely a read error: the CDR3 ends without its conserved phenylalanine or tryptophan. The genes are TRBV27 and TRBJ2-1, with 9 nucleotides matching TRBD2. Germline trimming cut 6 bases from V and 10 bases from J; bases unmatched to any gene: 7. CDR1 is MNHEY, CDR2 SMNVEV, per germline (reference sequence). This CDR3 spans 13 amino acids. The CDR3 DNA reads TGTGCCAGCAGCCGACTAGCGGTGACGGAGCAGTTCCTC. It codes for CASSRLAVTEQFL.

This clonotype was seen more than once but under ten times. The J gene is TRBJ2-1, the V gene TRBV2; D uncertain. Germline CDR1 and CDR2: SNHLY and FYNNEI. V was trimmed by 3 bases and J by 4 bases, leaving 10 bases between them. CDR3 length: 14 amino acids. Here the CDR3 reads CASSEETSYNEQFF. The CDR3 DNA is TGTGCCAGCAGTGAGGAGACAAGTTACAATGAGCAGTTCTTC.